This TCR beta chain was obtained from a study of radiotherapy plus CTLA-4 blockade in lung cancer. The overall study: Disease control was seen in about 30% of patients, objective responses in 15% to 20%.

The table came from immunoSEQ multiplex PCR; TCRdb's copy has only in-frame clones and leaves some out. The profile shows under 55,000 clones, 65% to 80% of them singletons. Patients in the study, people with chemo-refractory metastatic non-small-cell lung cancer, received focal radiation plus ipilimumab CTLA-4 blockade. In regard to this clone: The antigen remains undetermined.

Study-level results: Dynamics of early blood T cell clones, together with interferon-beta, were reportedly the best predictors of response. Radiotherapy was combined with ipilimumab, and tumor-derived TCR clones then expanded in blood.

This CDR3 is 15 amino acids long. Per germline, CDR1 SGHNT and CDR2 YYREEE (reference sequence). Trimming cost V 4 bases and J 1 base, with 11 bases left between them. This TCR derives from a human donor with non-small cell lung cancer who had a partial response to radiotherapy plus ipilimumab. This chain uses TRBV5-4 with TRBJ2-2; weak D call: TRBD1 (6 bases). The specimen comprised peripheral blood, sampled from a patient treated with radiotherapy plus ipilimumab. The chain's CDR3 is CASSRVDRNTGELFF. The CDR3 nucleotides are TGTGCCAGCAGCCGGGTGGACAGGAACACCGGGGAGCTGTTTTTT.